A selection of T cell receptor beta chains follows, all from one sample in a study of molecular identifiers for immune sequencing clone quantification. TCRdb processed the PCR reads anew with MiXCR; each CDR3 protein has one entry. The data contain about 18,000 distinct CDR3 sequences, around 23% of them singletons. Sample: naive CD8+ T cells from blood, with Jurkat cell RNA spiked in. The receptors were sampled from a human donor in good health. Some libraries in this study had Jurkat cell RNA spiked in. CDR3s include the opening cysteine and the closing phenylalanine or tryptophan. Fields, in order: V gene, J gene, clone size, D gene, CDR3 protein, CDR3 DNA. D genes are given only for firm matches. Not all rows give a size; the values are once, few, many and, for expanded clones, a class.

>TRBV29-1|TRBJ2-7|many|TRBD2
CSVFVAGGPHEQYF
TGCAGCGTGTTTGTAGCGGGAGGGCCCCACGAGCAGTACTTC
>TRBV23-1|TRBJ2-4|.|.
CASSPPGCSNENNQYF
TGCGCCAGCAGTCCTCCCGGTTGTTCAAACGAAAACAATCAGTACTTC
>TRBV29-1|TRBJ2-3|many|.
CSVVQGSTDTQYF
TGCAGCGTTGTTCAGGGTAGCACAGATACGCAGTATTTT
>TRBV28|TRBJ2-1|many|TRBD2
CASNIAGEAEQFF
TGTGCCAGCAACATAGCGGGAGAGGCTGAGCAGTTCTTC
>TRBV10-3|TRBJ2-7|.|.
CAISLGTANEQYF
TGTGCCATCAGCCTCGGGACGGCGAACGAGCAGTACTTC
>TRBV14|TRBJ2-5|many|TRBD1
CASSQGTLRGTGGETQYF
TGTGCCAGCAGCCAAGGGACCCTACGTGGGACAGGGGGGGAGACCCAGTACTTC
>TRBV6-2/TRBV6-3|TRBJ2-5|many|.
CASSHPGQQETQYF
TGTGCCAGCAGTCATCCGGGACAACAAGAGACCCAGTACTTC
>TRBV6-2/TRBV6-3|TRBJ2-2|medium-sized|TRBD2
CASSEGLAGVYGELFF
TGTGCCAGCAGCGAAGGACTAGCGGGAGTTTACGGGGAGCTGTTTTTT
>TRBV28|TRBJ1-5|few|.
CASSLGLPSGQPQHF
TGTGCCAGCAGTTTGGGTCTTCCTTCGGGCCAGCCCCAGCATTTT
>TRBV19|TRBJ1-1|.|.
CASSIPPRTANTEAFF
TGTGCCAGTAGTATACCCCCCCGGACAGCGAACACTGAAGCTTTCTTT
>TRBV6-4|TRBJ2-3|many|TRBD2
CASSDSGLADTDTQYF
TGTGCCAGCAGTGACTCAGGGCTAGCGGACACAGATACGCAGTATTTT
>TRBV27|TRBJ2-3|.|TRBD2
CAIATSGGADTQYF
TGTGCCATTGCGACTAGCGGAGGCGCAGATACGCAGTATTTT
>TRBV4-3|TRBJ2-1|few|TRBD2
CASSLEVAGVSYNEQFF
TGCGCCAGCAGCCTCGAGGTAGCGGGAGTTTCGTATAATGAGCAGTTCTTC
>TRBV9|TRBJ2-7|medium-sized|.
CASSVSGSYEQYF
TGTGCCAGCAGCGTATCCGGCTCCTACGAGCAGTACTTC
>TRBV5-1|TRBJ2-2|many|TRBD1
CASSLLPGQGITGELFF
TGCGCCAGCAGCTTGCTGCCGGGACAGGGTATCACCGGGGAGCTGTTTTTT